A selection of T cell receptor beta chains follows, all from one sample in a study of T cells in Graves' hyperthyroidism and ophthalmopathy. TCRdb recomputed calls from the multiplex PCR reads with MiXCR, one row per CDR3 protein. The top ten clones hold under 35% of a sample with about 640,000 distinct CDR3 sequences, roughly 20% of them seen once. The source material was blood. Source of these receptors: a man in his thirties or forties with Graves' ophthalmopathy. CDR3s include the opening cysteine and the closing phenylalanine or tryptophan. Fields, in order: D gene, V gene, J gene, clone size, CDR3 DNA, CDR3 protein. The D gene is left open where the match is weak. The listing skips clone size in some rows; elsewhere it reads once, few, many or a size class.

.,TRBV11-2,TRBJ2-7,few,TGTGCCAGCAGACGAATTGGCAATTACGAGCAGTACTTC,CASRRIGNYEQYF
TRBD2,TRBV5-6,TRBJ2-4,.,TGTGCCAGCAGCTTGGGACTAGCAAACATTCAGTACTTC,CASSLGLANIQYF
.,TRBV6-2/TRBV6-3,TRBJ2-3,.,TGTGCCAGCAGTTACGATCCAGGCTGGGCGGGGCAGTATTTT,CASSYDPGWAGQYF
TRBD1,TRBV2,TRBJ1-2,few,TGTGCCAGCAGTACAGGGGGCGTTTTCAGTGGGGCTAACTATGGCTACACCTTC,CASSTGGVFSGANYGYTF
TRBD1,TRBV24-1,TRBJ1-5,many,TGTGCCACCAGTGCCACCGGGACAGGGCGTTCCTTTAGCAATCAGCCCCAGCATTTT,CATSATGTGRSFSNQPQHF
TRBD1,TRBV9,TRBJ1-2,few,TGTGCCAGCAGCCATCGACAGGGGATCCTCTATGGCTACACCTTC,CASSHRQGILYGYTF
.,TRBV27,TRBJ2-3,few,TGTGCCAGCAGTTTTAACCTAGCGCCGAGGGGCGATACGCAGTATTTT,CASSFNLAPRGDTQYF
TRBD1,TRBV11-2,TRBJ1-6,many,TGTGCCAGCAGCGTAGGACAGGGAAATTCACCCCTCCACTTT,CASSVGQGNSPLHF
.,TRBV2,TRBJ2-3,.,TGTGCCAGCATACCGGGGGGCAAGTCAGATACGCAGTATTTT,CASIPGGKSDTQYF
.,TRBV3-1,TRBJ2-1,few,TGTGCCAGCAGCCAACCGCAAGAGGACGAGCAGTTCTTC,CASSQPQEDEQFF
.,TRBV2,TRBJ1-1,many,TGTGCCAGCAGTGAAGAAGAGGTCTCGACTGAAGCTTTCTTT,CASSEEEVSTEAFF
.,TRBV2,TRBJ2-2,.,TGTGCCAGCAGCGACCGGTGGGGGAGGACTTCCGGGGAGCTGTTTTTT,CASSDRWGRTSGELFF
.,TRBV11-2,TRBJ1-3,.,TGTGCCAGCAGGACGACCGGGGGCTCTGGAAACACCATATATTTT,CASRTTGGSGNTIYF
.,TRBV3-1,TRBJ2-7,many,TGTGCCAGCAGCCAAGAACCAGCGGGCCCCTACGAGCAGTACTTC,CASSQEPAGPYEQYF
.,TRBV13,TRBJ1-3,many,TGTGCCAGCAGCTTTTCCTTGGAGAGGGGCCCTGGAAACACCATATATTTT,CASSFSLERGPGNTIYF
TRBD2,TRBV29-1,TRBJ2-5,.,TGCAGCGTTGAAGATCGGCTAGCGGGGTACTTC,CSVEDRLAGYF
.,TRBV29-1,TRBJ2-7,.,TGCAGCGTTGGGAGGGAGAGGACCTACGAGCAGTACTTC,CSVGRERTYEQYF
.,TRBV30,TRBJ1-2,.,TGTGTTCAAGGCGGGACTAACTATGGCTACACCTTC,CVQGGTNYGYTF
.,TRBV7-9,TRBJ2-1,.,TGTGCCAGCAGACCCACAGGGAGTCCCTACAATGAGCAGTTCTTC,CASRPTGSPYNEQFF
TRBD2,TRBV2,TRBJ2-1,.,TGTGCCAGCAGGAGGCCTAGCGGGAGAGGGAATGAGCAGTTCTTC,CASRRPSGRGNEQFF
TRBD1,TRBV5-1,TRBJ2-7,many,TGCGCCAGCAGCTTGGCCCCGACAGGGTCCTACGAGCAGTACTTC,CASSLAPTGSYEQYF
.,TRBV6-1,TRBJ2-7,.,TGTGCCAGCAGTACAAACGGGCCCCCCGGCCACGAGCAGTACTTC,CASSTNGPPGHEQYF
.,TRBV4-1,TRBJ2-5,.,TGCGCCAGCAGCCAAGATGAACGCCAGTACTTC,CASSQDERQYF
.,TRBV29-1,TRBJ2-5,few,TGCAGCGTGGGGGGTTTGTATCAAGAGACCCAGTACTTC,CSVGGLYQETQYF
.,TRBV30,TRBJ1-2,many,TGTGCCTGGCTAGGTGGGGTTAACTATGGCTACACCTTC,CAWLGGVNYGYTF
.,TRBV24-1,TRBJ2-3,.,TGTGCCACCAGTGATTTGGGGGGGGCCGATACGCAGTATTTT,CATSDLGGADTQYF
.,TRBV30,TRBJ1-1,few,TGTGCCTGGAGTGGGCAGCTGAACACTGAAGCTTTCTTT,CAWSGQLNTEAFF
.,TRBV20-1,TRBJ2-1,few,TGCAGTGCTAGAGGCCCTTACGACCTCCCGGAAGAGCAGTTCTTC,CSARGPYDLPEEQFF
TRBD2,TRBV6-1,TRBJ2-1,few,TGTGCCAGCAGTCGAAACCCTCGGGTCCGGGGACTAGCGGGAGGAGTTGAGCAGTTCTTC,CASSRNPRVRGLAGGVEQFF
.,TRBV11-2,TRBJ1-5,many,TGTGCCAGCAGCTTAGATGGACAGACTTATCAGCCCCAGCATTTT,CASSLDGQTYQPQHF
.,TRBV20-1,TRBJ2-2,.,TGCAGTGCGCTAGCGTTCGGGGGTAACACCGGGGAGCTGTTTTTT,CSALAFGGNTGELFF
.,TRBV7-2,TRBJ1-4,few,TGTGCCAGCAGCTTATGGACCGACCAAAGGGCTAATGAAAAACTGTTTTTT,CASSLWTDQRANEKLFF
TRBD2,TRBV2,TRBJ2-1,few,TGTGCCAGCAGTCAACTAGCGGGAGGACCCTACAATGAGCAGTTCTTC,CASSQLAGGPYNEQFF
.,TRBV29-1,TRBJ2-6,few,TGCAGCGAGCCGGACGGAGGGACCTCTGGGGCCAACGTCCTGACTTTC,CSEPDGGTSGANVLTF
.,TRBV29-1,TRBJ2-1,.,TGCAGCGTTGAGACGGAGAACCTCTACAATGAGCAGTTCTTC,CSVETENLYNEQFF
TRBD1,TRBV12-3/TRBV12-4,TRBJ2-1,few,TGTGCCAGCAAGACAGGGTCCAATGAGCAGTTCTTC,CASKTGSNEQFF
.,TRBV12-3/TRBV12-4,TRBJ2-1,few,TGTGCCAGCAGTTTACGAGCGCCGGGTTGGTTGAATGAGCAGTTCTTC,CASSLRAPGWLNEQFF